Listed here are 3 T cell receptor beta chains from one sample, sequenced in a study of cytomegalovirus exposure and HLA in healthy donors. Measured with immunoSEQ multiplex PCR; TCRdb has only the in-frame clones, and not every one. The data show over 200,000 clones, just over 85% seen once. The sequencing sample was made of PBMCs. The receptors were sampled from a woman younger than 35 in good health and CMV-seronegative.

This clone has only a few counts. CDR3 nucleotides: TGTGCCAGGCCGGGGGTCGGCTACACCTTC. Translating gives CARPGVGYTF. The chain employs TRBV21-1 and TRBJ1-2. TRBV21-1 is given as a pseudogene. There are 10 residues in the CDR3.

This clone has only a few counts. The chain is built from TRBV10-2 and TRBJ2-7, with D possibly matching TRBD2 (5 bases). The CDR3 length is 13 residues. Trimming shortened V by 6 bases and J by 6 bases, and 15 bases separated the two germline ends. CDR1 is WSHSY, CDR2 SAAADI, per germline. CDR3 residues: CASSRRREIEQYF. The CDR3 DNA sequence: TGCGCCAGCAGCCGACGAAGGGAGATCGAGCAGTACTTC.

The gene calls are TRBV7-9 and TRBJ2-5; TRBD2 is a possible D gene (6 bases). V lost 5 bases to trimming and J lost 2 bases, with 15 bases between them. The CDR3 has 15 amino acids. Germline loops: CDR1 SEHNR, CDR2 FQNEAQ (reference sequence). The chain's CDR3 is CASSQIIAEQETQYF. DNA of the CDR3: TGTGCCAGCAGCCAAATCATAGCGGAACAAGAGACCCAGTACTTC.